One sample yielded the 2 T cell receptor beta chains listed below, sequenced in a study of shared clonotypes between healthy human individuals. The data were produced by immunoSEQ multiplex PCR, yet TCRdb's version contains in-frame clones alone and is incomplete. The profile shows over 2 million clones, roughly 90% of them singletons. The specimen was naive CD4+ T cells from PBMCs. Subset reported: CD45RA+ positively selected. The receptors were gathered from a young man in good health. Some clones in this sample may be carry-over from other donors' samples.

This clone was recorded a few times. The rearrangement links TRBV28 to TRBJ1-5, with unresolved D. Germline CDR1 and CDR2: MDHEN and SYDVKM. Between the trimmed V and J ends, which lost 7 bases and 6 bases, there was a span of 10 bases. This CDR3 contains 12 residues. CDR3 nucleotides: TGTGCCAGCACCCCCGCTGGTCAGCCCCAGCATTTT. It specifies CASTPAGQPQHF. Variable domain in full (rest from reference TRBV28 and TRBJ1-5): DVKVTQSSRYLVKRTGEKVFLECVQDMDHENMFWYRQDPGLGLRLIYFSYDVKMKEKGDIPEGYSVSREKKERFSLILESASTNQTSMYLCASTPAGQPQHFGDGTRLSIL.

This chain connects TRBV6-1 to TRBJ1-3; no definite D call. The ends were cut back, 4 bases at V and 1 base at J, with 20 bases in the middle. The germline gives CDR1 MNHNS, CDR2 SASEGT. The CDR3 has 18 residues. In DNA form, the CDR3 reads TGTGCCAGCAGTGTTGCTTACCAGAGGGATTGGTCTGGAAACACCATATATTTT. Residues: CASSVAYQRDWSGNTIYF.